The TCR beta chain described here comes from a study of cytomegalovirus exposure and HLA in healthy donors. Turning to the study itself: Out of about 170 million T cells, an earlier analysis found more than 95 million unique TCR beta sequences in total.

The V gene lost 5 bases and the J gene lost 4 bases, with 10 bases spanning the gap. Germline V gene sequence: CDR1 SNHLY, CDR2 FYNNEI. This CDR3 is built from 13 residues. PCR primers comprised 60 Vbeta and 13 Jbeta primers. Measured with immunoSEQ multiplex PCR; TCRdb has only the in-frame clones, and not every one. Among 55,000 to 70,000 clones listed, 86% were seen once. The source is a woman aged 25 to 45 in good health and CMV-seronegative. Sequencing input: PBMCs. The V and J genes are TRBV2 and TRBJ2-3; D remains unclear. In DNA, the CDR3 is TGTGCCAGCAGTCCCACTCGGGCAGATACGCAGTATTTT. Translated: CASSPTRADTQYF. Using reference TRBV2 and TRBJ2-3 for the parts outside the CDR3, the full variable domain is EPEVTQTPSHQVTQMGQEVILRCVPISNHLYFYWYRQILGQKVEFLVSFYNNEISEKSEIFDDQFSVERPDGSNFTLKIRSTKLEDSAMYFCASSPTRADTQYFGPGTRLTVL.